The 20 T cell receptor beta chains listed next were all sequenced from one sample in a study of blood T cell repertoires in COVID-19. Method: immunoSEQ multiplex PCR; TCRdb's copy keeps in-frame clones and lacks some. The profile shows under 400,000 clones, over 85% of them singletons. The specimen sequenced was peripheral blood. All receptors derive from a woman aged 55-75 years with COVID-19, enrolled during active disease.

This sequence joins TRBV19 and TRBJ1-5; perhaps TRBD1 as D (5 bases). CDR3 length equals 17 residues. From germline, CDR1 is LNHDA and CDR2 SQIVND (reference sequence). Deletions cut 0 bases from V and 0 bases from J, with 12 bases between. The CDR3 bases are TGTGCCAGTAGTATAGACCCGGGGGGTTATAGCAATCAGCCCCAGCATTTT. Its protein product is CASSIDPGGYSNQPQHF.

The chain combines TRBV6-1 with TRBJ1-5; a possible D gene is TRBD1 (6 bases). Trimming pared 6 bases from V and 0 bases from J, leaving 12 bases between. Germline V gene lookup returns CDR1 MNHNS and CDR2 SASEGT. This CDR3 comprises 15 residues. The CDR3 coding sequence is TGTGCCAGCAGATTACAGGGAAATAGCAATCAGCCCCAGCATTTT. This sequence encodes CASRLQGNSNQPQHF.

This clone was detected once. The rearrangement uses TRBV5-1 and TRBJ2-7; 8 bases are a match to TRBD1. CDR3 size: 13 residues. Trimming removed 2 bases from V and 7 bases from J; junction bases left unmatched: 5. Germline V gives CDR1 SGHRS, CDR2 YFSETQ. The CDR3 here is CASSLLTGGEQYF. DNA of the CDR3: TGCGCCAGCAGCTTACTAACAGGGGGAGAGCAGTACTTC. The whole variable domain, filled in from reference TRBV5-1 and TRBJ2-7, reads KAGVTQTPRYLIKTRGQQVTLSCSPISGHRSVSWYQQTPGQGLQFLFEYFSETQRNKGNFPGRFSGRQFSNSRSEMNVSTLELGDSALYLCASSLLTGGEQYFGPGTRLTVT.

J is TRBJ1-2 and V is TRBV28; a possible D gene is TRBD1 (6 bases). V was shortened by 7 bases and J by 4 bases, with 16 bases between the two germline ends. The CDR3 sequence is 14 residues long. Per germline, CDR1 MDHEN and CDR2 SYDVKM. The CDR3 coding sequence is TGTGCCAGCACGGCTGCAGGGGAGATCTATGGCTACACCTTC. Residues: CASTAAGEIYGYTF.

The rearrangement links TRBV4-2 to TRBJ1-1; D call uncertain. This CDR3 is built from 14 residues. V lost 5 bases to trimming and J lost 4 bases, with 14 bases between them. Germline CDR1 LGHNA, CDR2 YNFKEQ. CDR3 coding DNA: TGTGCCAGCAGCGGTAGCATTCAACGCACTGAAGCTTTCTTT. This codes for CASSGSIQRTEAFF.

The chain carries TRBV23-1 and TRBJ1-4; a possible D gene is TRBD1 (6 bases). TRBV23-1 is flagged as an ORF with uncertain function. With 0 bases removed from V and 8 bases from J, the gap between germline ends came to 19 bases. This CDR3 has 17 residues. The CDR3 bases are TGCGCCAGCAGTCAATCGGGCAGGGACAAGCGGGACGAAAAACTGTTTTTT. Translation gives CASSQSGRDKRDEKLFF.

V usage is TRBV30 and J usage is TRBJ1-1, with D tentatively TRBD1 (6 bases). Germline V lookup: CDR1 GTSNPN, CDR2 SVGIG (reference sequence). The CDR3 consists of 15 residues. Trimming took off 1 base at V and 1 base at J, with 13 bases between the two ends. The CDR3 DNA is TGTGCCTGGAGTGCCCGGGGACACCCGAACACTGAAGCTTTCTTT. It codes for CAWSARGHPNTEAFF.

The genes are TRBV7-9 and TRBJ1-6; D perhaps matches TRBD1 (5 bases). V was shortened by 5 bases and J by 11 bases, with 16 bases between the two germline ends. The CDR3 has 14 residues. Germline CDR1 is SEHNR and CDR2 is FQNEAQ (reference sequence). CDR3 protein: CASSEGLAATPLHF. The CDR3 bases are TGTGCCAGCAGCGAGGGACTGGCGGCGACACCCCTCCACTTT.

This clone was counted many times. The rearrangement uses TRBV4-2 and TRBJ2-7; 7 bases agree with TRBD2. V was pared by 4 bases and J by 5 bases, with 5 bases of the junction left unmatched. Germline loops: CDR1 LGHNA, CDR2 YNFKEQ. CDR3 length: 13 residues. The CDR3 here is CASSRIRGDEQYF. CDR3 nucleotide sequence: TGTGCCAGCAGCCGAATCCGGGGGGACGAGCAGTACTTC.

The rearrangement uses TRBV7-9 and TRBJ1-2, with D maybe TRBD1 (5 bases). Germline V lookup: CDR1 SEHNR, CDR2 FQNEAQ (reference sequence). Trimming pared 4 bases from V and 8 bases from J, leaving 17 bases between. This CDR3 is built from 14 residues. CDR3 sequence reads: CASSYVQSRGGYTF. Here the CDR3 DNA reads TGTGCCAGCAGCTACGTCCAATCCCGGGGGGGCTACACCTTC.

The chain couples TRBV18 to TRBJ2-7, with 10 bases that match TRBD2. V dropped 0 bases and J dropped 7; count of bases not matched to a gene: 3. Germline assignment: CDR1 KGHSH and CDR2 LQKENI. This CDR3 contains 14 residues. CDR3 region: CASSPPGLAREQYF. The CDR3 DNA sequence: TGTGCCAGCTCACCACCGGGACTAGCGAGGGAGCAGTACTTC.

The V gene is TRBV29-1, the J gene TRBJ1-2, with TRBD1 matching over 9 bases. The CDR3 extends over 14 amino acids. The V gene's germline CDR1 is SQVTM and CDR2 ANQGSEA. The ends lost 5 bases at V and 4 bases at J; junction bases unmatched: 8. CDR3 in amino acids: CSVKGDREAYGYTF. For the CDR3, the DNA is TGCAGCGTTAAAGGGGACAGGGAGGCCTATGGCTACACCTTC.

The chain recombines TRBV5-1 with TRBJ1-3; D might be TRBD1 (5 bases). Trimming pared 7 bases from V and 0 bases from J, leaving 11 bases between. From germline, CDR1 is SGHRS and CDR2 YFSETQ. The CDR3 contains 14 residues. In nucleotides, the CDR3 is TGCGCCAGCGCTGGGACTAACTCTGGAAACACCATATATTTT. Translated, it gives CASAGTNSGNTIYF.

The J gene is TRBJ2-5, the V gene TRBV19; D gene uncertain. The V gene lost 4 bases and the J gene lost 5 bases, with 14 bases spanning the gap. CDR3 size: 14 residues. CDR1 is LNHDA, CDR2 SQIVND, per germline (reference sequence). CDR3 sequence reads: CASSTDQDRETQYF. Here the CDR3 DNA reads TGTGCCAGTAGTACCGACCAGGATCGGGAGACCCAGTACTTC.

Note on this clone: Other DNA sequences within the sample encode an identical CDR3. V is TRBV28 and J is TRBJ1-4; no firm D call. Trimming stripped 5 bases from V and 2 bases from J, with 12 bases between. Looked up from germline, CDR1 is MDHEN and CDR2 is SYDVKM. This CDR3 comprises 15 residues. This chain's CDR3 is CASSPGGATNEKLFF. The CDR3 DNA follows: TGTGCCAGCAGTCCAGGAGGAGCCACTAATGAAAAACTGTTTTTT.

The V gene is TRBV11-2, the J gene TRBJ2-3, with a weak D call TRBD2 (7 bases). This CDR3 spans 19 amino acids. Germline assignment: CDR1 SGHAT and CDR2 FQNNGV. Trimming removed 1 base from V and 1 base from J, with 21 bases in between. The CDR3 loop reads CASSLVGWGRGQRTDTQYF. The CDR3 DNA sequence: TGTGCCAGCAGCTTAGTGGGATGGGGGCGGGGGCAACGCACAGATACGCAGTATTTT.

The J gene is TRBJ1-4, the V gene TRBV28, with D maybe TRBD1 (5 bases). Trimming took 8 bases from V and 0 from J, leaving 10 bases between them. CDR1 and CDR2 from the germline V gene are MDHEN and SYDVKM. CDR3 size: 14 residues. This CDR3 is CASRSGATNEKLFF. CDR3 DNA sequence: TGTGCCAGCCGATCGGGGGCAACTAATGAAAAACTGTTTTTT.

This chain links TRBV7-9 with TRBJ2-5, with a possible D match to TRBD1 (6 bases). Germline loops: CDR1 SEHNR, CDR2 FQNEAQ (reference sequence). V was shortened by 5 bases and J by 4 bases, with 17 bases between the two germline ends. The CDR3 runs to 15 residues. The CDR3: CASSKQQGSGETQYF. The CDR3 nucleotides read TGTGCCAGCAGCAAACAACAGGGTTCGGGAGAGACCCAGTACTTC.

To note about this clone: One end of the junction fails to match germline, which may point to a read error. CDR3 nucleotides: TGTGCCAGCAGTGAAGTTGCAGTGGTGGTCTTT. It specifies CASSEVAVVVF. The rearrangement joins TRBV6-1 to TRBJ1-1; D is ambiguous. Germline V gene data show CDR1 as MNHNS and CDR2 as SASEGT. This CDR3 has 11 amino acids.

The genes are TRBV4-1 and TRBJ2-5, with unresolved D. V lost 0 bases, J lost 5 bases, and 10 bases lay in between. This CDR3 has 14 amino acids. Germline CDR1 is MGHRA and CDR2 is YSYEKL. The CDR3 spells CASSQERVGETQYF. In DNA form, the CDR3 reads TGCGCCAGCAGCCAAGAAAGAGTCGGGGAGACCCAGTACTTC.